The 30 T cell receptor beta chains reported below all come from one sample, sequenced in a study of spatial heterogeneity in lung cancer. Described time point: sample taken at primary tumor resection. TCRdb re-analysed the 5' RACE reads in MiXCR, keeping a single row per CDR3 protein. The table includes 7,000 to 9,500 distinct CDR3 sequences, approximately 5% detected once. These TCRs' antigens remain unknown. Study-wide findings and caveats: In tumors, expanded intratumoral alpha and beta TCR counts tracked mutation counts.

The material was lung tumor tissue, obtained at surgery. The receptors come from a female donor with early-stage non-small cell lung cancer.

This chain joins TRBV3-1 and TRBJ1-1; 7 positions agree with TRBD1. With 5 bases clipped from V and 4 bases from J, the junction kept 7 bases outside the gene matches. This CDR3 has 14 amino acids. In germline, CDR1 is LGHDT, CDR2 YNNKEL (reference sequence). CDR3 coding DNA: TGTGCCAGCAGCTCAATGGACAGGACCACTGAAGCTTTCTTT. Protein: CASSSMDRTTEAFF.

This clonotype has ten or more counts. The chain combines TRBV7-9 with TRBJ1-2; D is uncertain. V shed 5 bases and J shed 8 bases, with 18 bases lying between them. Germline CDR1 and CDR2: SEHNR and FQNEAQ (reference sequence). CDR3 length: 14 residues. The CDR3: CASSTAGPPYGYTF. CDR3 bases: TGTGCCAGCAGCACCGCAGGCCCTCCGTACGGCTACACCTTC. The full variable domain, completed using reference TRBV7-9 and TRBJ1-2, is DTGVSQNPRHKITKRGQNVTFRCDPISEHNRLYWYRQTLGQGPEFLTYFQNEAQLEKSRLLSDRFSAERPKGSFSTLEIQRTEQGDSAMYLCASSTAGPPYGYTFGSGTRLTVV.

In its sample, this clonotype is medium-sized. The rearrangement uses TRBV18 and TRBJ2-7, with 9 positions matching TRBD1. From germline, CDR1 is KGHSH and CDR2 LQKENI. The length of the CDR3 is 15 residues. V dropped 5 bases and J dropped 1; count of bases not matched to a gene: 6. CDR3 sequence (DNA): TGTGCCAGCTCATTGGGACAGGGCCTTTCCTACGAGCAGTACTTC. Translating it yields CASSLGQGLSYEQYF.

This chain joins TRBV29-1 and TRBJ2-3, with D maybe TRBD2 (6 bases). V lost 6 bases to trimming and J lost 5 bases, with 12 bases between them. This CDR3 comprises 12 residues. Germline V gene lookup returns CDR1 SQVTM and CDR2 ANQGSEA. CDR3 loop: CSVRLVGDTQYF. CDR3 nucleotide sequence: TGCAGCGTCCGACTAGTTGGAGATACGCAGTATTTT.

The V and J genes are TRBV6-6 and TRBJ2-5; possibly TRBD1 for D (8 bases). Between the trimmed V and J ends, which lost 3 bases and 5 bases, there was a span of 22 bases. The germline V gene encodes CDR1 MNHNY and CDR2 SVGAGI (reference sequence). CDR3 length equals 17 residues. The CDR3 is CASSYGQGGSPVETQYF. The CDR3 coding sequence is TGTGCCAGCAGTTATGGACAGGGCGGGAGTCCGGTGGAGACCCAGTACTTC.

The table lists this clonotype with many counts. The chain is built from TRBV2 and TRBJ1-6; 10 bases align to TRBD1. Germline V gene lookup returns CDR1 SNHLY and CDR2 FYNNEI. With 7 bases clipped from V and 9 bases from J, the junction kept 9 bases outside the gene matches. The CDR3 spans 15 residues. CDR3 DNA sequence: TGTGCCAGCAACTGGCTGGGGGACAGGGGTTCACCCCTCCACTTT. This gives the protein CASNWLGDRGSPLHF.

By its share, this clonotype is medium-sized. The chain is built from TRBV7-7 and TRBJ2-5; 8 bases match TRBD1. The CDR3 length is 14 residues. Germline values: CDR1 SSHAT, CDR2 FNYEAQ (reference sequence). Trimming at V came to 5 bases and at J to 9 bases, leaving 11 bases not matched to a gene. The CDR3 region has the DNA TGTGCCAGCAGCAGCGACAGGGGAAGAGGGTCCCAGTACTTC. As protein: CASSSDRGRGSQYF.

This clonotype was seen repeatedly, ten times or more. This chain links TRBV6-1 with TRBJ2-7; either TRBD1 or TRBD2 may fit D (5 bases each). Trimming took off 3 bases at V and 4 bases at J, with 13 bases between the two ends. This CDR3 has 14 amino acids. Germline assignment: CDR1 MNHNS and CDR2 SASEGT. The CDR3 DNA reads TGTGCCAGCAGTGAGTGGGGGACCGAATACGAGCAGTACTTC. Its translation: CASSEWGTEYEQYF.

This clonotype appeared a few times. The chain has TRBV7-6 and TRBJ2-1, with 12 bases identical to TRBD2. Germline V gene data show CDR1 as SGHVS and CDR2 as FNYEAQ. V was pared by 1 base and J by 10 bases, with 8 bases of the junction left unmatched. The CDR3 spans 16 residues. CDR3 in DNA: TGTGCCAGCAGCTTAGTAGGACTAGCGGGATCATCAGAGCAGTTCTTC. The encoded protein is CASSLVGLAGSSEQFF.

In its sample, this clonotype was seen many times. The rearrangement links TRBV7-2 to TRBJ2-5; D gene unclear. Germline V gene sequence: CDR1 SGHTA, CDR2 FQGNSA. This CDR3 comprises 15 residues. Trimming shortened V by 4 bases and J by 5 bases, and 17 bases separated the two germline ends. For the CDR3, the DNA is TGTGCCAGCAGCTCCCAGCCGGGCCCTGGGGAGACCCAGTACTTC. Translating it yields CASSSQPGPGETQYF.

The chain is built from TRBV30 and TRBJ2-5, with 7 nucleotides matching TRBD2. Germline CDR1 GTSNPN, CDR2 SVGIG (reference sequence). V gave up 5 bases and J gave up 5 bases; unmatched junction bases: 5. There are 12 residues in the CDR3. The CDR3 loop reads CAWAGARETQYF. The CDR3 region has the DNA TGTGCCTGGGCGGGAGCACGGGAGACCCAGTACTTC.

This clonotype occurred a few times. The chain uses TRBV7-3 and TRBJ2-1; tentative D call: TRBD1 (6 bases). Germline assignment: CDR1 SGHTA and CDR2 FQGTGA. V lost 2 bases and J lost 0, with 17 bases in between. The CDR3 loop spans 18 amino acids. The CDR3 spells CASSLPRSGEISYNEQFF. In DNA, the CDR3 is TGTGCCAGCAGCTTACCCAGATCAGGGGAAATCTCCTACAATGAGCAGTTCTTC.

This clonotype was picked up many times. The chain couples TRBV2 to TRBJ1-5; no clear D gene. The CDR3 is made up of 14 amino acids. V lost 4 bases and J 5 bases, leaving 12 bases between the germline ends. The germline CDR1 and CDR2 sequences are SNHLY and FYNNEI. CDR3 region: CASSGVEIHQPQHF. The CDR3 bases are TGTGCCAGCAGTGGGGTAGAAATCCATCAGCCCCAGCATTTT.

This clonotype showed up many times. The chain links TRBV5-1 to TRBJ2-7; TRBD1 aligns across 11 bases. The CDR3 covers 15 residues. J was trimmed by 0 bases and V by 6 bases; bases with no gene match: 5. Germline values: CDR1 SGHRS, CDR2 YFSETQ. In nucleotides, the CDR3 is TGCGCCAGCAACGGACAGGGGGCGAGCTCCTACGAGCAGTACTTC. Translated, it gives CASNGQGASSYEQYF. The full variable domain, in which reference TRBV5-1 and TRBJ2-7 provide the parts outside the CDR3, is KAGVTQTPRYLIKTRGQQVTLSCSPISGHRSVSWYQQTPGQGLQFLFEYFSETQRNKGNFPGRFSGRQFSNSRSEMNVSTLELGDSALYLCASNGQGASSYEQYFGPGTRLTVT.

This clonotype was counted ten times or more. V and J are TRBV6-5 and TRBJ2-6; 10 bases are shared with TRBD2. Trimming took 5 bases from V and 1 from J; bases not matched to a gene: 8. CDR1 and CDR2 from the germline V gene are MNHEY and SVGAGI. CDR3 length equals 18 residues. In DNA, the CDR3 is TGTGCCAGCAGTGAGCGGGGGGGCCTTCGGTCTGGGGCCAACGTCCTGACTTTC. It yields the protein CASSERGGLRSGANVLTF.

By frequency in the sample, this clonotype is medium-sized. The V and J genes are TRBV6-2 or TRBV6-3 and TRBJ2-7, with 12 positions matching TRBD2. Germline CDR1 and CDR2: MNHEY and SVGEGT. V gave up 2 bases and J gave up 3 bases; unmatched junction bases: 5. This CDR3 spans 16 amino acids. The CDR3, as DNA: TGTGCCAGCAGTTACACCAGACTAGCGGGGGACTACGAGCAGTACTTC. The encoded protein is CASSYTRLAGDYEQYF.

Relative to its sample, this clonotype is medium-sized (0.01 to 0.1%). V is TRBV12-3 or TRBV12-4 and J is TRBJ2-2; D remains unclear. The CDR3 contains 13 residues. V lost 5 bases and J 4 bases, leaving 8 bases between the germline ends. The CDR3 loop is CASSGQSTGELFF. The CDR3 DNA follows: TGTGCCAGCAGTGGTCAGTCCACCGGGGAGCTGTTTTTT.

V and J are TRBV6-2 or TRBV6-3 and TRBJ2-7, with D hard to call. The V end lost 6 bases, the J end lost 2 bases, and 11 bases lay between the germline ends. This CDR3 spans 13 amino acids. Looked up from germline, CDR1 is MNHEY and CDR2 is SVGEGT. The CDR3: CASSSRGTYEQYF. The CDR3 coding sequence is TGTGCCAGCAGCTCCAGAGGAACCTACGAGCAGTACTTC.

This clonotype was detected ten times or more. A read error may produce the germline difference seen at one junction end. The V call is TRBV7-2, the J call TRBJ1-4; possibly TRBD1 for D (5 bases). CDR1 is SGHTA, CDR2 FQGNSA, per germline. This CDR3 is 13 amino acids long. The CDR3 DNA reads as TGTGCCAGCAGCTTAGTTGGGGGTGAAGAACTGTTTTTT. Translation: CASSLVGGEELFF.

This clonotype has at least ten counts. The chain has TRBV11-2 and TRBJ1-6; 9 bases fit TRBD1. There are 14 residues in the CDR3. V lost 4 bases to trimming and J lost 8 bases; unmatched junction nucleotides: 3. Per germline, CDR1 SGHAT and CDR2 FQNNGV. CDR3 amino acids: CASSSGQGHSPLHF. The DNA of the CDR3 is TGTGCCAGCAGCTCGGGACAGGGTCATTCACCCCTCCACTTT.

Many counts were recorded for this clonotype. The rearrangement links TRBV10-3 to TRBJ1-2; TRBD1 is a possible D gene (6 bases). This CDR3 is 13 amino acids long. In germline, CDR1 is ENHRY, CDR2 SYGVKD. V was shortened by 4 bases and J by 1 base, with 7 bases between the two germline ends. The CDR3 bases are TGTGCCATCAGTGGGGACATTAACTATGGCTACACCTTC. Translating gives CAISGDINYGYTF.

This clonotype was seen ten or more times. The V gene is TRBV10-3, the J gene TRBJ2-7; the D gene is possibly TRBD1 (5 bases). Trimming left V 3 bases short and J 1 base short, with 19 bases between. This CDR3 comprises 17 residues. Germline V gene lookup returns CDR1 ENHRY and CDR2 SYGVKD. In DNA, the CDR3 is TGTGCCATCAGTGATCCCGAAAATCCAGGGCTATCCTACGAGCAGTACTTC. Its translation is CAISDPENPGLSYEQYF.

This clonotype has a count of ten or more. The chain uses TRBV28 and TRBJ2-5; TRBD2 is a possible D gene (6 bases). Trimming removed 5 bases at V and 1 base at J, with 14 bases between. The germline CDR1 and CDR2 sequences are MDHEN and SYDVKM. CDR3 size: 15 residues. This chain's CDR3 is CASSTLGLFQETQYF. In nucleotides, the CDR3 is TGTGCCAGCAGTACTCTAGGACTATTCCAAGAGACCCAGTACTTC.

This clonotype was seen ten or more times. The rearrangement uses TRBV5-6 and TRBJ2-1; 7 nucleotides agree with TRBD1. CDR1 and CDR2 (germline): SGHDT, YYEEEE. V lost 4 bases and J lost 5; bases outside the gene matches: 12. This CDR3 is 16 amino acids long. The CDR3 coding sequence is TGTGCCAGCAGCCCCCTGTTTGGGACAGCAAACAATGAGCAGTTCTTC. Translated: CASSPLFGTANNEQFF. The full variable domain, rest sourced from reference TRBV5-6 and TRBJ2-1, is DAGVTQSPTHLIKTRGQQVTLRCSPKSGHDTVSWYQQALGQGPQFIFQYYEEEERQRGNFPDRFSGHQFPNYSSELNVNALLLGDSALYLCASSPLFGTANNEQFFGPGTRLTVL.

This clonotype was counted many times. This rearrangement joins TRBV5-1 to TRBJ1-1; the D gene is possibly TRBD1 (6 bases). V was cut by 4 bases and J by 2 bases, with 9 bases left in between. CDR1 SGHRS and CDR2 YFSETQ come from the germline V gene. The CDR3 length is 13 residues. CDR3 DNA: TGCGCCAGCAGCCCAGGGACAAACACTGAAGCTTTCTTT. Amino acids: CASSPGTNTEAFF.

The chain links TRBV6-2 or TRBV6-3 to TRBJ1-5; 8 nucleotides match TRBD1. In germline, CDR1 is MNHEY, CDR2 SVGEGT. The J segment lost 4 bases and the V segment lost 2 bases, leaving 4 bases of the junction unmatched. There are 15 residues in the CDR3. This CDR3 reads CASSYGQGANQPQHF. CDR3 sequence (DNA): TGTGCCAGCAGTTACGGACAGGGTGCGAATCAGCCCCAGCATTTT.

The chain recombines TRBV18 with TRBJ1-1; D is perhaps TRBD1 (6 bases). The CDR3 covers 14 residues. V was cut by 0 bases and J by 5 bases, with 10 bases left in between. CDR1 is KGHSH, CDR2 LQKENI, per germline. CDR3 bases: TGTGCCAGCTCACCACCAGGGGGTCGGACTGAAGCTTTCTTT. This sequence encodes CASSPPGGRTEAFF.

This clonotype was counted ten times or more. The chain links TRBV12-3 or TRBV12-4 to TRBJ1-1; 8 nucleotides match TRBD1. CDR3 length: 15 residues. The J segment lost 1 base and the V segment lost 5 bases, leaving 6 bases of the junction unmatched. The CDR3 protein is CASSLRGLGNTEAFF. The DNA for the CDR3 is TGTGCCAGCAGTCTCAGGGGGCTTGGGAACACTGAAGCTTTCTTT.

In this sample, this clonotype turned up many times. J is TRBJ2-5 and V is TRBV4-3; a possible D gene is TRBD1 (6 bases). Germline values: CDR1 LGHNA, CDR2 YSLEER. This CDR3 spans 13 amino acids. V gave up 3 bases and J gave up 4 bases, with 9 bases separating them. CDR3 coding DNA: TGCGCCAGCAGCCAGGGGGCAAGAGAGACCCAGTACTTC. Translation gives CASSQGARETQYF.

This clonotype has ten or more counts. The chain uses TRBV19 and TRBJ1-1, with 7 bases matching TRBD1. From germline, CDR1 is LNHDA and CDR2 SQIVND (reference sequence). The CDR3 is 13 amino acids. In DNA form, the CDR3 reads TGTGCTTCCGGACAGGTGATGAACACTGAAGCTTTCTTT. Translating gives CASGQVMNTEAFF.